Below are 3 T cell receptor beta chains sequenced from a single sample in a study of shared clonotypes between healthy human individuals (dated by TCRdb to the early 2020s). CD8 naive samples were obtained by positive selection for CCR7 among CD45RO-negative cells, yielding a CD45RA+CCR7+ population from which TemRA cells were excluded. Preparation of the library involved the immunoSEQ multiplex PCR assay. The immuneACCESS repertoire file appears here via TCRdb, limited to in-frame rearrangements. These files lack a portion of the clones; in checked studies, under half of the deficit traces to unresolved V genes, and the cause of the others is not known. The sample table records about 680,000 clones; 92% of these occur just once. Roughly 22% of the sample lies in the top ten. Input material: naive CD8+ T cells sorted from blood. Taken with the paper, the label for cell subset or site translates to: CD45RA+CCR7+. The receptors were gathered from a man between 25 and 39 years old in good health.

The rearrangement joins TRBV25-1 to TRBJ2-3; weak D call: TRBD2 (5 bases). Trimming left V 5 bases short and J 1 base short, with 10 bases between. Germline values: CDR1 MGHDK, CDR2 SYGVNS. The length of the CDR3 is 14 residues. Written as DNA, the CDR3 is TGTGCCAGCAGTAAGGGAGTCGGCACAGATACGCAGTATTTT. This translates into CASSKGVGTDTQYF.

The chain links TRBV11-2 to TRBJ2-7; the D is unclear. Germline CDR1 reads SGHAT; CDR2 reads FQNNGV. Trimming took 1 base from V and 4 from J, leaving 8 bases between them. This CDR3 is 13 amino acids long. Here the CDR3 DNA reads TGTGCCAGCAGCTTAGCGGATCCTTACGAGCAGTACTTC. The encoded protein is CASSLADPYEQYF. The full variable domain, its missing parts supplied by reference TRBV11-2 and TRBJ2-7, is EAGVAQSPRYKIIEKRQSVAFWCNPISGHATLYWYQQILGQGPKLLIQFQNNGVVDDSQLPKDRFSAERLKGVDSTLKIQPAKLEDSAVYLCASSLADPYEQYFGPGTRLTVT.

This sequence joins TRBV28 and TRBJ2-2; 10 nucleotides match TRBD1. The CDR3 contains 15 residues. Trimming at V came to 3 bases and at J to 6 bases, leaving 4 bases not matched to a gene. CDR1 and CDR2 from the germline V gene are MDHEN and SYDVKM. The CDR3 region is CASSFRDRGSGELFF. For the CDR3, the DNA is TGTGCCAGCAGTTTCCGGGACAGGGGTTCCGGGGAGCTGTTTTTT.